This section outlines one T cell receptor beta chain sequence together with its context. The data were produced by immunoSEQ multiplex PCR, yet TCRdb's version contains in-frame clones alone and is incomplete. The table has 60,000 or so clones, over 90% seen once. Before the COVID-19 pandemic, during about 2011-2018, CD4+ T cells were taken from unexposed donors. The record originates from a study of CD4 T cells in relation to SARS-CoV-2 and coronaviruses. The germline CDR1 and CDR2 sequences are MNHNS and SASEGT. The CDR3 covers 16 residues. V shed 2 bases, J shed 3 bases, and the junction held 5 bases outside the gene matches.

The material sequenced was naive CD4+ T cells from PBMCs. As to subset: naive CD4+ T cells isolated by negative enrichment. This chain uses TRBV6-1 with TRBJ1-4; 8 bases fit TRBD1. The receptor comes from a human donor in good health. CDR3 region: CASSERQGASNEKLFF. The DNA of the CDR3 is TGTGCCAGCAGTGAACGGCAGGGGGCATCTAATGAAAAACTGTTTTTT.